Each of the 8 T cell receptor beta chains below was sequenced from the same sample in a study of shared clonotypes between healthy human individuals. TCRdb's table, derived via immunoSEQ multiplex PCR, lists solely in-frame clones and lacks some. The sample contains 300,000 to 400,000 clones, 80% to 90% of which appear only once. Sequencing used memory CD8+ T cells sorted from blood. As to subset: CD45RO+ cells pooled with CCR7-negative TemRA cells. Receptor source: a man aged 18 to 29 in good health.

The V call is TRBV2, the J call TRBJ1-5, with D possibly TRBD1 on 6 matching bases. The V gene's germline CDR1 is SNHLY and CDR2 FYNNEI. The CDR3 is 22 residues long. Trimming stripped 3 bases from V and 0 bases from J, with 30 bases between. The CDR3 DNA reads TGTGCCAGCAGTGAGGGTTTAATAGGGACACCGGAATCCAAATATAGCAATCAGCCCCAGCATTTT. Protein: CASSEGLIGTPESKYSNQPQHF.

In this sample, this clone turned up a few times. The J gene is TRBJ1-2, the V gene TRBV10-3, with unresolved D. The CDR3 extends over 13 amino acids. The germline V and J ends were trimmed by 4 bases and 4 bases, with 10 bases remaining between them. CDR1 is ENHRY, CDR2 SYGVKD, per germline. The CDR3 spells CAISVRDGYGYTF. CDR3 nucleotide sequence: TGTGCCATCAGTGTGAGGGATGGCTATGGCTACACCTTC.

The V and J genes are TRBV4-1 and TRBJ2-1; no definite D call. With 3 bases removed from V and 0 bases from J, the gap between germline ends came to 9 bases. The CDR3 loop spans 15 amino acids. Looked up from germline, CDR1 is MGHRA and CDR2 is YSYEKL. Here the CDR3 reads CASSHLKSSYNEQFF. The CDR3 DNA reads TGCGCCAGCAGCCATCTCAAGAGCTCCTACAATGAGCAGTTCTTC.

In its sample, this clone was seen once. The rearrangement links TRBV10-3 to TRBJ2-1; 9 nucleotides agree with TRBD2. V dropped 0 bases and J dropped 7; count of bases not matched to a gene: 10. Germline lookup yields CDR1 ENHRY and CDR2 SYGVKD. The length of the CDR3 is 17 residues. The CDR3 here is CAISESMASGDRNEQFF. Here the CDR3 DNA reads TGTGCCATCAGTGAGTCTATGGCTAGCGGGGATCGTAATGAGCAGTTCTTC.

As for this clone: Additional DNA sequences in this sample encode the identical CDR3. This chain links TRBV27 with TRBJ2-7; a possible D gene is TRBD1 (6 bases). V was pared by 4 bases and J by 0 bases, with 7 bases between. The CDR3 loop spans 13 amino acids. Germline CDR1 MNHEY, CDR2 SMNVEV (reference sequence). The CDR3 protein is CASSYRDSYEQYF. The CDR3 DNA reads as TGTGCCAGCAGTTACAGGGACTCCTACGAGCAGTACTTC.

V and J are TRBV19 and TRBJ2-7; 9 nucleotides agree with TRBD1. This CDR3 contains 14 residues. V trimming: 3 bases; J trimming: 7 bases; junction bases outside the gene matches: 7. Germline V lookup: CDR1 LNHDA, CDR2 SQIVND (reference sequence). CDR3 sequence reads: CASSIGTGLEEQYF. DNA for the CDR3: TGTGCCAGTAGTATCGGGACAGGGCTCGAGGAGCAGTACTTC. Based on the CDR3 plus reference TRBV19 and TRBJ2-7, the full variable domain is DGGITQSPKYLFRKEGQNVTLSCEQNLNHDAMYWYRQDPGQGLRLIYYSQIVNDFQKGDIAEGYSVSREKKESFPLTVTSAQKNPTAFYLCASSIGTGLEEQYFGPGTRLTVT.

V and J are TRBV29-1 and TRBJ1-1; TRBD1 might be the D (5 bases). The germline V gene has CDR1 SQVTM and CDR2 ANQGSEA. The V gene lost 3 bases and the J gene lost 3 bases, with 14 bases spanning the gap. This CDR3 has 14 residues. The CDR3: CSVDEGRLDTEAFF. The CDR3, as DNA: TGCAGCGTTGATGAGGGGCGTCTAGACACTGAAGCTTTCTTT.

The rearrangement links TRBV7-2 to TRBJ1-5, with D perhaps matching TRBD1 (5 bases). Trimming stripped 1 base from V and 7 bases from J, with 8 bases between. The length of the CDR3 is 13 residues. Looked up from germline, CDR1 is SGHTA and CDR2 is FQGNSA. The chain's CDR3 is CASSLVRDQPQHF. The CDR3 coding sequence is TGTGCCAGCAGCTTAGTCAGGGACCAGCCCCAGCATTTT. Filled out from reference TRBV7-2 and TRBJ1-5, the complete variable domain reads GAGVSQSPSNKVTEKGKDVELRCDPISGHTALYWYRQSLGQGLEFLIYFQGNSAPDKSGLPSDRFSAERTGGSVSTLTIQRTQQEDSAVYLCASSLVRDQPQHFGDGTRLSIL.